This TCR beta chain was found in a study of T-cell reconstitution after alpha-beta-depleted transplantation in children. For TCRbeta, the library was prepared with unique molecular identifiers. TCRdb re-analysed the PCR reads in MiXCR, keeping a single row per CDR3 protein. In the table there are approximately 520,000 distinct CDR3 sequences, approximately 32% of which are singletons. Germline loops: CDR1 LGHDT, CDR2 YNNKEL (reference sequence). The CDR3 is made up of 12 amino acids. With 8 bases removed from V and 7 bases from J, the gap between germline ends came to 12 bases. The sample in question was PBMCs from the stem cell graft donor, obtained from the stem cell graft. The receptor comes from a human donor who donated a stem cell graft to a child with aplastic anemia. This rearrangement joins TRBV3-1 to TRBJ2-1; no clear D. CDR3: CASSEVKNEQFF. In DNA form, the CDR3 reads TGTGCCAGCTCCGAGGTGAAGAATGAGCAGTTCTTC.